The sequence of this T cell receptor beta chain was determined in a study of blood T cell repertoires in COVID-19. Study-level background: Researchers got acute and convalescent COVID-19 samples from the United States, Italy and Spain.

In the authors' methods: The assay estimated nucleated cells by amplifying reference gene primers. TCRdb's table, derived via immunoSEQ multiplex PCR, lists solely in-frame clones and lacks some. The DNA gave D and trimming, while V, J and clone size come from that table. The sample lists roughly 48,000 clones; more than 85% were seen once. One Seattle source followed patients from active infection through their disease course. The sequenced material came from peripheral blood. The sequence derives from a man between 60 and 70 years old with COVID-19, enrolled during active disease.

The CDR3 loop is CASSLGTGGNSPLHF. In DNA, the CDR3 is TGTGCCAGCAGCTTGGGGACAGGGGGAAATTCACCCCTCCACTTT. This sequence joins TRBV5-8 and TRBJ1-6; 10 bases are a match to TRBD1. The CDR3 is 15 residues long. CDR1 and CDR2 (germline): SGHTS, YDEGEE. V dropped 0 bases and J dropped 7; count of bases not matched to a gene: 1.